This TCR beta chain was observed in a study of blood T cell repertoires in COVID-19. The wider study: Samples of COVID-19 (acute and convalescent) were obtained from the United States, Italy and Spain.

TCRdb's table, derived via immunoSEQ multiplex PCR, lists solely in-frame clones and lacks some. This sample has some 200,000 clones, with 70% to 90% found just once. This CDR3 spans 14 amino acids. Germline CDR1 reads SEHNR; CDR2 reads FQNEAQ (reference sequence). V was clipped by 0 bases and J by 2 bases, with 7 bases between them. Source material: peripheral blood. This sequence originates from a man between 60 and 70 years old with COVID-19, enrolled during active disease. V and J are TRBV7-9 and TRBJ2-5, with D perhaps TRBD2 (6 bases). The CDR3 DNA sequence: TGTGCCAGCAGCTTAGCCGGGGGACAAGAGACCCAGTACTTC. Protein product: CASSLAGGQETQYF.